Shown below are 26 T cell receptor beta chains from a single sample sequenced in a study of blood T cell repertoires in COVID-19. The data were produced by immunoSEQ multiplex PCR, yet TCRdb's version contains in-frame clones alone and is incomplete. The sample consists of approximately 78,000 clones, approximately 90% of them appearing once. The sample consisted of peripheral blood. Receptor source: a man aged 45-65 years with COVID-19, enrolled during active disease.

The rearrangement links TRBV19 to TRBJ2-5, with 11 bases lining up with TRBD2. Germline-derived CDR1 and CDR2 are LNHDA and SQIVND (reference sequence). With V trimmed by 4 bases and J by 2 bases, 3 bases remained unmatched. This CDR3 contains 15 residues. The CDR3 here is CASSTGTSGQETQYF. The CDR3 bases are TGTGCCAGTAGTACCGGGACTAGCGGACAAGAGACCCAGTACTTC. Full variable domain (rest looked up from reference TRBV19 and TRBJ2-5): DGGITQSPKYLFRKEGQNVTLSCEQNLNHDAMYWYRQDPGQGLRLIYYSQIVNDFQKGDIAEGYSVSREKKESFPLTVTSAQKNPTAFYLCASSTGTSGQETQYFGPGTRLLVL.

The CDR3 here is CASSNRPTSAPETGEQYV. In DNA form, the CDR3 reads TGTGCCAGCAGCAATAGGCCCACTAGCGCACCCGAAACGGGCGAGCAGTACGTC. V and J are TRBV21-1 and TRBJ2-7; TRBD2 is taken as the D call from the table, unchecked against the DNA. TRBV21-1 is a documented pseudogene. The CDR3 has 18 amino acids.

The chain has TRBV3-1 (or the pseudogene TRBV3-2) and TRBJ2-5, with 7 nucleotides matching TRBD1. The CDR3 spans 16 residues. J lost 2 bases, V lost 5 bases, and 11 bases had no gene match. The V gene's germline CDR1 is LGHDT and CDR2 YNNKEL (reference sequence). DNA of the CDR3: TGTGCCAGCAGCGCGAACAGGGGTAAGGCTCAAGAGACCCAGTACTTC. Translated: CASSANRGKAQETQYF.

The gene calls are TRBV19 and TRBJ2-5; tentative D call: TRBD1 (6 bases). The CDR3 sequence is 15 residues long. Trimming cost V 3 bases and J 2 bases, with 13 bases left between them. CDR1 LNHDA and CDR2 SQIVND come from the germline V gene (reference sequence). As DNA, the CDR3 is TGTGCCAGTAGTATTGGGGACACCCAACAAGAGACCCAGTACTTC. It encodes CASSIGDTQQETQYF.

J is TRBJ2-5 and V is TRBV2; TRBD1 is a possible D gene (6 bases). This CDR3 has 15 residues. V dropped 6 bases and J dropped 2 bases, with 16 bases sitting between them. Germline CDR1 and CDR2: SNHLY and FYNNEI. CDR3 DNA sequence: TGTGCCAGCAGGCCAAACACAGGGTATCAAGAGACCCAGTACTTC. Its protein is CASRPNTGYQETQYF.

This clone has a single count. This chain joins TRBV30 and TRBJ1-1; TRBD1 is a possible D gene (6 bases). The V and J ends lost 3 bases and 8 bases respectively, with 16 bases between them. The germline CDR1 and CDR2 sequences are GTSNPN and SVGIG (reference sequence). The CDR3 totals 13 residues. CDR3 nucleotide sequence: TGTGCCTGGAGCTACAGGGATGGGACCGAAGCTTTCTTT. It encodes CAWSYRDGTEAFF.

The rearrangement links TRBV10-3 to TRBJ2-2, with TRBD1 identical over 10 bases. The V gene's germline CDR1 is ENHRY and CDR2 SYGVKD. The V gene end was trimmed by 6 bases and the J gene end by 4 bases; junction bases not matched to a gene: 5. The CDR3 runs to 15 residues. This CDR3 is CAISKGQGRTGELFF. The CDR3 nucleotides are TGTGCCATCAGCAAGGGACAGGGGCGCACCGGGGAGCTGTTTTTT.

The chain recombines TRBV10-3 with TRBJ2-2; D is perhaps TRBD2 (6 bases). V lost 3 bases and J lost 0, with 11 bases in between. Germline V gene data show CDR1 as ENHRY and CDR2 as SYGVKD. The CDR3 sequence is 16 residues long. DNA of the CDR3: TGTGCCATCAGTGAAAGCGGCGGGGCGAACACCGGGGAGCTGTTTTTT. The encoded protein is CAISESGGANTGELFF.

The chain links TRBV10-2 to TRBJ1-2; tentative D call: TRBD1 (6 bases). V shed 3 bases and J shed 2 bases, with 13 bases lying between them. CDR3 length equals 15 residues. Germline V CDR1 and CDR2: WSHSY, SAAADI. The CDR3 DNA follows: TGCGCCAGCAGTGATATAACAGGGATAAACTATGGCTACACCTTC. Protein product: CASSDITGINYGYTF.

The rearrangement uses TRBV19 and TRBJ1-4, with no clear D. This CDR3 comprises 14 residues. V was cut by 5 bases and J by 8 bases, with 15 bases left in between. Germline lookup yields CDR1 LNHDA and CDR2 SQIVND (reference sequence). The CDR3 DNA follows: TGTGCCAGTAGTCGGGAGGGAATGGGGGAAAAACTGTTTTTT. The encoded protein is CASSREGMGEKLFF.

This chain links TRBV7-9 with TRBJ2-2, with a weak D call TRBD2 (6 bases). The germline V and J ends were trimmed by 5 bases and 4 bases, with 17 bases remaining between them. The CDR3 spans 16 residues. Germline V lookup: CDR1 SEHNR, CDR2 FQNEAQ (reference sequence). CDR3 residues: CASSPRLEFLTGELFF. The CDR3 bases are TGTGCCAGCAGCCCCCGACTAGAGTTTCTCACCGGGGAGCTGTTTTTT.

The CDR3 sequence: CAWSQGVSGNTIYF. CDR3 coding DNA: TGTGCCTGGTCTCAGGGGGTATCTGGAAACACCATATATTTT. This chain connects TRBV30 to TRBJ1-3, with 7 bases matching TRBD1. The V and J ends lost 5 bases and 1 base, in that order; junction bases with no gene match: 5. Germline CDR1 GTSNPN, CDR2 SVGIG (reference sequence). The CDR3 runs to 14 residues.

The chain combines TRBV5-6 with TRBJ2-1; 11 bases fit TRBD2. The V gene end was trimmed by 2 bases and the J gene end by 1 base; junction bases not matched to a gene: 2. The CDR3 totals 16 residues. The V gene's germline CDR1 is SGHDT and CDR2 YYEEEE. CDR3 nucleotide sequence: TGTGCCAGCAGCTTCTCTAGCGGGAGGTCCTACAATGAGCAGTTCTTC. This sequence encodes CASSFSSGRSYNEQFF.

The chain is built from TRBV6-2 or TRBV6-3 and TRBJ2-3; D not resolved. Germline V gene lookup returns CDR1 MNHEY and CDR2 SVGEGT. Deletions cut 2 bases from V and 0 bases from J, with 6 bases between. The CDR3 runs to 14 residues. CDR3 region: CASSYGQSTDTQYF. The CDR3 DNA reads TGTGCCAGCAGTTACGGTCAGAGCACAGATACGCAGTATTTT.

The V gene is TRBV6-5, the J gene TRBJ1-5; 9 bases match TRBD1. Germline V gives CDR1 MNHEY, CDR2 SVGAGI. CDR3 length: 15 residues. The junction had 4 bases not matched to a gene; V was cut back by 6 bases and J by 1 base. This CDR3 is CASRKQGASNQPQHF. The CDR3, as DNA: TGTGCCAGCAGAAAACAGGGGGCGAGCAATCAGCCCCAGCATTTT.

This clone was counted between two and nine times. The genes are TRBV7-8 and TRBJ2-7; D is possibly TRBD1 (6 bases). Trimming shortened V by 3 bases and J by 6 bases, and 15 bases separated the two germline ends. The germline V gene has CDR1 SGHVS and CDR2 FQNEAQ. CDR3 length equals 14 residues. CDR3 coding DNA: TGTGCCAGCAGCTTTTACCAGGGGCATGGCGAGCAGTACGTC. Its protein product is CASSFYQGHGEQYV.

This clone has only one observation. This sequence joins TRBV30 and TRBJ1-1; weak D call: TRBD1 (5 bases). V was trimmed by 2 bases and J by 5 bases, leaving 15 bases between them. The CDR3 extends over 14 amino acids. Germline V gene data show CDR1 as GTSNPN and CDR2 as SVGIG (reference sequence). CDR3 bases: TGTGCCTGGAGTTTCGGACACTTTGGGACTGAAGCTTTCTTT. Amino acids: CAWSFGHFGTEAFF.

The rearrangement joins TRBV4-3 to TRBJ2-1; 13 nucleotides align to TRBD2. CDR1 LGHNA and CDR2 YSLEER come from the germline V gene. The CDR3 runs to 16 residues. The V and J ends lost 4 bases and 4 bases, in that order; junction bases with no gene match: 4. In DNA form, the CDR3 reads TGCGCCAGCAGCCCTACTAGCGGGGGGGGTTACAATGAGCAGTTCTTC. Residues: CASSPTSGGGYNEQFF.

The genes are TRBV24-1 and TRBJ2-3, with D hard to call. V was trimmed by 4 bases and J by 0 bases, leaving 4 bases between them. Looked up from germline, CDR1 is KGHDR and CDR2 is SFDVKD. CDR3 length: 13 residues. CDR3 residues: CATSDRSTDTQYF. As DNA, the CDR3 is TGTGCCACCAGTGACAGAAGCACAGATACGCAGTATTTT.

The chain carries TRBV18 and TRBJ1-1, with D perhaps TRBD1 (6 bases). The V and J ends lost 8 bases and 1 base respectively, with 11 bases between them. The CDR3 length is 13 residues. Germline loops: CDR1 KGHSH, CDR2 LQKENI. DNA of the CDR3: TGTGCCAGCACAGGGATCGGGAACACTGAAGCTTTCTTT. The encoded protein is CASTGIGNTEAFF.

This chain links TRBV6-5 with TRBJ1-5; D is undetermined. V was clipped by 8 bases and J by 0 bases, with 14 bases between them. Germline CDR1 is MNHEY and CDR2 is SVGAGI. CDR3 length: 15 residues. CDR3 nucleotides: TGTGCCAGCCGATTCGGCGGACTTAGCAATCAGCCCCAGCATTTT. Its protein product is CASRFGGLSNQPQHF.

The chain links TRBV11-2 to TRBJ1-1; 8 bases are a match to TRBD1. V shed 3 bases and J 4 bases; nucleotides not matched to a gene: 10. CDR3 size: 16 residues. The germline V gene has CDR1 SGHAT and CDR2 FQNNGV. CDR3 loop: CASSFSYEDRGTEAFF. CDR3 bases: TGTGCCAGCAGCTTTTCCTATGAAGACAGGGGCACTGAAGCTTTCTTT. Complete variable domain (other parts from reference TRBV11-2 and TRBJ1-1): EAGVAQSPRYKIIEKRQSVAFWCNPISGHATLYWYQQILGQGPKLLIQFQNNGVVDDSQLPKDRFSAERLKGVDSTLKIQPAKLEDSAVYLCASSFSYEDRGTEAFFGQGTRLTVV.

The rearrangement links TRBV9 to TRBJ2-3, with 7 positions matching TRBD1. This CDR3 is 15 amino acids long. The V and J ends lost 4 bases and 0 bases, in that order; junction bases with no gene match: 5. Looked up from germline, CDR1 is SGDLS and CDR2 is YYNGEE. The DNA of the CDR3 is TGTGCCAGCAGCCCTAGGGGGCTTAGCACAGATACGCAGTATTTT. Protein product: CASSPRGLSTDTQYF.

The CDR3: CASSGTGGMETQYF. CDR3 coding DNA: TGTGCCAGCTCCGGGACAGGGGGAATGGAGACCCAGTACTTC. The genes are TRBV25-1 and TRBJ2-5; the match to TRBD1 covers 11 bases. The CDR3 consists of 14 residues. V was clipped by 8 bases and J by 5 bases; unmatched bases: 7. The germline CDR1 and CDR2 sequences are MGHDK and SYGVNS.

This chain connects TRBV3-1 (or the pseudogene TRBV3-2) to TRBJ1-4, with 9 bases fitting TRBD1. CDR3 length: 15 residues. J gave up 8 bases and V 4 bases, and 8 bases lay outside the gene matches. The germline CDR1 and CDR2 sequences are LGHDT and YNNKEL (reference sequence). The CDR3, as DNA: TGTGCCAGCAGCCCTACAGGGGGCGCGGGGGAAAAACTGTTTTTT. Protein product: CASSPTGGAGEKLFF.

The rearrangement links TRBV5-1 to TRBJ2-3; D remains unclear. CDR3 length: 15 amino acids. CDR1 and CDR2 from the germline V gene are SGHRS and YFSETQ. The V end was cut by 4 bases, the J end by 2 bases, with 14 bases between. CDR3 amino acids: CASSPTPLNTDTQYF. In DNA form, the CDR3 reads TGCGCCAGCAGCCCTACTCCACTCAACACAGATACGCAGTATTTT.